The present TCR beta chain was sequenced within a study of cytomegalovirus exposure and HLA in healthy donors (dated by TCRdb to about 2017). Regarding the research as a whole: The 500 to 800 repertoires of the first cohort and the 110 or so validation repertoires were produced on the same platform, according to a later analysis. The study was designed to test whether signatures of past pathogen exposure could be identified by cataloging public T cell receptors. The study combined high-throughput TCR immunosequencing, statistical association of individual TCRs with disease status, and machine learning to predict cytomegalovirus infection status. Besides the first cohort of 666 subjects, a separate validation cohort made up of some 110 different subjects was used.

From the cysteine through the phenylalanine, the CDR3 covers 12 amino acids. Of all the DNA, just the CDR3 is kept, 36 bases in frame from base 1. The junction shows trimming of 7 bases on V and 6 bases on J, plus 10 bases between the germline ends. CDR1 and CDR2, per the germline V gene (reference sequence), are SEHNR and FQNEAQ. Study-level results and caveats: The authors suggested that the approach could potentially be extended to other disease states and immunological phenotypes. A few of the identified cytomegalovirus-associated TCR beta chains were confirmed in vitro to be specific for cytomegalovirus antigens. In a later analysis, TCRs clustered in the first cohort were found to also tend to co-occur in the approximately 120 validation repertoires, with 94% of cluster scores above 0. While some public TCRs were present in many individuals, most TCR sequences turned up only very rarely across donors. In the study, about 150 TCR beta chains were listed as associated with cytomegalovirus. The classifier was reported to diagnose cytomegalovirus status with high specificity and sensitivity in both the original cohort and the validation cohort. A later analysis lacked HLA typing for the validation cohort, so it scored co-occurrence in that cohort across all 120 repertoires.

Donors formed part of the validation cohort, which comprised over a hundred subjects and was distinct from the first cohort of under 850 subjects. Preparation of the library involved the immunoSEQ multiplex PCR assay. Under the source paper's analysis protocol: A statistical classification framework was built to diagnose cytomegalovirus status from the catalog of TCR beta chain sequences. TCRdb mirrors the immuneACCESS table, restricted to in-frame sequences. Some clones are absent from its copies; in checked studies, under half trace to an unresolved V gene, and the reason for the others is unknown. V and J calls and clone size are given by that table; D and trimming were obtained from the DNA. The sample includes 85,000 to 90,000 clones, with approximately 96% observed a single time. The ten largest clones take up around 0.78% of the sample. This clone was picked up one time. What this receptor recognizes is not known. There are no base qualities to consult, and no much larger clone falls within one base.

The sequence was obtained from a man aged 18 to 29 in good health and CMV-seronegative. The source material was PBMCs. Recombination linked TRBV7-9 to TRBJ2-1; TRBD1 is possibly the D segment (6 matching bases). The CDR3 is CASTQGGNEQFF. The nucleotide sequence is TGTGCCAGCACTCAAGGGGGCAATGAGCAGTTCTTC.